This entry describes one T cell receptor beta chain. The sample holds one count of this clone. This clone's antigen is unknown. Per-base qualities were not stored, and no clone one base away is much larger. Collaborating institutions collected whole blood in K2EDTA tubes following their own protocols. For TCRbeta analysis, collaborator samples were shipped as frozen whole blood, as isolated PBMCs, or as DNA extracted from either sample type. The data derive from a study of blood T cell repertoires in COVID-19 (dated by TCRdb to the early 2020s). Some background on the complete study: Collaborator samples came from the United States, Italy and Spain and covered acute and convalescent phases of COVID-19. The material from the prospective study consisted of cDNA or gDNA derived from T cells, B-cell-depleted T cells, or PBMCs. The dataset comprised deeply sampled blood TCRbeta repertoires from subjects exposed to, actively infected with, or recovered from COVID-19. The repertoires were released in a freely available public database intended as a resource for research on the immune response to SARS-CoV-2. Samples were obtained from the ongoing ImmuneRACE study (first 160 participants) and from 1,000 to 1,500 subjects provided by 6 global collaborators. The sample metadata nearly always contained a de-identified subject ID, COVID-19 status, age in years and sex. Where available, HLA class I and class II types were taken from metadata supplied by the sample provider and were not determined by assay-based typing. Here is what the overall study found, with its caveats: Clinical and demographic metadata were provided uncurated, with the amount varying by source and participant.

TCRbeta CDR3 regions were amplified from genomic DNA using the immunoSEQ Assay, a bias-controlled multiplex PCR. The paper's processing steps were these. Within the assay, amplification of reference gene primers was used to estimate how many nucleated cells each sample contained. To quantify the absolute abundance of each unique TCRbeta CDR3 rearrangement, sequence reads were collapsed and filtered. For each sample, productive Simpson clonality was calculated as the square root of Simpson's diversity index over productive rearrangements. The source is immuneACCESS, and TCRdb retained only in-frame sequences with V and J called. Part of the clones is not carried over; for the studies checked, unresolved V genes explain less than half of this, and the remainder is unexplained. V and J calls plus clone size are reproduced from that table; the DNA served to infer D and trimming. The sample contains over 45,000 clones, roughly four fifths of them found a single time. The ten largest clonotypes hold about 7% of the sample.

The CDR3, from cysteine to phenylalanine, totals 14 residues. The entry retains the CDR3 DNA only, 42 bases that are in frame from base 1. Trimming removed 4 bases from V and 6 bases from J, leaving 13 bases between the germline ends. The germline V gene gives CDR1 as SGHRS and CDR2 as YFSETQ. This receptor was obtained from a man in his forties with acute or convalescent COVID-19. In this chain, TRBV5-1 is recombined with TRBJ2-2, with TRBD1 perhaps the D gene, on 5 matching bases. The sample comprised peripheral blood. In nucleotide form, the sequence is TGCGCCAGCAGCCCGGACACCACCCCCGGGGAGCTGTTTTTT. Protein translation: CASSPDTTPGELFF.